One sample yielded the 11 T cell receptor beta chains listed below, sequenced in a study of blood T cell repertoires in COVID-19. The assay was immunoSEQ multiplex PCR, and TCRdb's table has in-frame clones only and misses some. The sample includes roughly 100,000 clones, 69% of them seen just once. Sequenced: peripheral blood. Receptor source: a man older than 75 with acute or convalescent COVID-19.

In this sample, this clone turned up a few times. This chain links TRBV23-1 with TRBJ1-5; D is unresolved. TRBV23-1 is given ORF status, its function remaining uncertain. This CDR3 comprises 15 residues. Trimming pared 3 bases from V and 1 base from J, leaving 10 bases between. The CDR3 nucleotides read TGCGCCAGCAGTCACGGCCACGGGAGCAATCAGCCCCAGCATTTT. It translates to CASSHGHGSNQPQHF.

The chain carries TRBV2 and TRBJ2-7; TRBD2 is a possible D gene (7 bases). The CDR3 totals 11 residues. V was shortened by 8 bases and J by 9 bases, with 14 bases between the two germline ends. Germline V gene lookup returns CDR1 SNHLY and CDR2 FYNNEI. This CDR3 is CASAGEGVQYF. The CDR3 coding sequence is TGTGCCAGCGCGGGGGAGGGGGTGCAGTACTTC.

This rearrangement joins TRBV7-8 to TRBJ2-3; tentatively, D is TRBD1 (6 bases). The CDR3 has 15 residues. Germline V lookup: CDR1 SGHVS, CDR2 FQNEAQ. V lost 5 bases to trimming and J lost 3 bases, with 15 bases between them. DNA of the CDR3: TGTGCCAGCAGCGCCGGGACACCGTCGACAGATACGCAGTATTTT. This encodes CASSAGTPSTDTQYF.

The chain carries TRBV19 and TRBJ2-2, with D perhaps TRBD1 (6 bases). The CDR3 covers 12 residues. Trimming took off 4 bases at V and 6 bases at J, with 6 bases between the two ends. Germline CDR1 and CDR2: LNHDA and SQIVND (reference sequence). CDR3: CASSKGAGELFF. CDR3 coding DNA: TGTGCCAGTAGTAAGGGGGCCGGGGAGCTGTTTTTT.

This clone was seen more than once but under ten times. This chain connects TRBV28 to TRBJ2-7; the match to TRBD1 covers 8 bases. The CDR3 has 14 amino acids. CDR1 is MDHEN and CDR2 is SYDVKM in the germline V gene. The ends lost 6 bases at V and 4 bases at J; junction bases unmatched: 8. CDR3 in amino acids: CASSPQGAEYEQYF. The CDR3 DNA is TGTGCCAGCAGCCCCCAGGGGGCAGAATACGAGCAGTACTTC. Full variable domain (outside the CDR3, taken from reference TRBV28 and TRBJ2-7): DVKVTQSSRYLVKRTGEKVFLECVQDMDHENMFWYRQDPGLGLRLIYFSYDVKMKEKGDIPEGYSVSREKKERFSLILESASTNQTSMYLCASSPQGAEYEQYFGPGTRLTVT.

CDR3 in amino acids: CASRTDPNTEAFF. The CDR3 region has the DNA TGCGCCAGCAGGACAGACCCGAACACTGAAGCTTTCTTT. The chain uses TRBV5-1 and TRBJ1-1; tentatively, D is TRBD1 (5 bases). The germline V gene encodes CDR1 SGHRS and CDR2 YFSETQ. The CDR3 consists of 13 residues. Deletions cut 5 bases from V and 1 base from J, with 9 bases between.

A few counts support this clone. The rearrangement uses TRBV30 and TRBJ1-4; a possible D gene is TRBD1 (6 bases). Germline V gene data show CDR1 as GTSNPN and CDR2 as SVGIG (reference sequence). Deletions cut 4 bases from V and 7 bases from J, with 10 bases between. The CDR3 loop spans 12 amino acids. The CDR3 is CAWTQGSEKLFF. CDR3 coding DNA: TGTGCCTGGACCCAGGGGTCTGAAAAACTGTTTTTT.

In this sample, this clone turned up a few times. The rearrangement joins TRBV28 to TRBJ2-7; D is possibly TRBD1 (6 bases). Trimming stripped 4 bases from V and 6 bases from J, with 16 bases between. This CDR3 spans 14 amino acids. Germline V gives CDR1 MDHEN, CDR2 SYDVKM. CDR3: CASSSPPGDTEQYF. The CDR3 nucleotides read TGTGCCAGCAGTTCACCTCCCGGGGACACCGAGCAGTACTTC. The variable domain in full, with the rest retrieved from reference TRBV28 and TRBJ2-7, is DVKVTQSSRYLVKRTGEKVFLECVQDMDHENMFWYRQDPGLGLRLIYFSYDVKMKEKGDIPEGYSVSREKKERFSLILESASTNQTSMYLCASSSPPGDTEQYFGPGTRLTVT.

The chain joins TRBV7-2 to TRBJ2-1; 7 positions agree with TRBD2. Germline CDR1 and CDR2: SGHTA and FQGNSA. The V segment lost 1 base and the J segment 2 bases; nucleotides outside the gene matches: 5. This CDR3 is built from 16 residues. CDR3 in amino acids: CASSLGGGNTYNEQFF. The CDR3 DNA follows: TGTGCCAGCAGCTTAGGGGGGGGAAACACCTACAATGAGCAGTTCTTC.

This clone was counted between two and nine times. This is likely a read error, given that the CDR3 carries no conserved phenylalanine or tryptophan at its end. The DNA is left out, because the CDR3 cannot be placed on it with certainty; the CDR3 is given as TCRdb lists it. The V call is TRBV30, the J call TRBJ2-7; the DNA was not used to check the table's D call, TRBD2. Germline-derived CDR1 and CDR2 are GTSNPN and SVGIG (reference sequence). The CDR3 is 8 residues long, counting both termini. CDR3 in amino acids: CASHGRSI.

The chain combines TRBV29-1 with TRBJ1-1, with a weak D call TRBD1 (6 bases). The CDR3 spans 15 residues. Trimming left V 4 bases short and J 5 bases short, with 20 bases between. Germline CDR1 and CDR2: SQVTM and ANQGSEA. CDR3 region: CSVVPRQATRTEAFF. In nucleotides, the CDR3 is TGCAGCGTTGTCCCCAGACAGGCAACGAGGACTGAAGCTTTCTTT.